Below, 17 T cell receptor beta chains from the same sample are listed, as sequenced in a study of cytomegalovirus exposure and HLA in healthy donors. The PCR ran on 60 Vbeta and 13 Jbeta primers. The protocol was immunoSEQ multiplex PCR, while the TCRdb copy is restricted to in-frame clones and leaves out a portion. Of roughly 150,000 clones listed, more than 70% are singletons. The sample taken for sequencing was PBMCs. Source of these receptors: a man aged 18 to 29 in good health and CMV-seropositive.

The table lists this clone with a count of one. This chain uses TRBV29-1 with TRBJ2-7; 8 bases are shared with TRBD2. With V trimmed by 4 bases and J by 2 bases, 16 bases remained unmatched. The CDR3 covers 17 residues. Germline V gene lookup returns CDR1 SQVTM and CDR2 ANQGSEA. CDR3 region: CSVGRLASGSGAYEQYF. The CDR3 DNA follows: TGCAGCGTTGGGCGTCTAGCAAGCGGGAGTGGGGCCTACGAGCAGTACTTC.

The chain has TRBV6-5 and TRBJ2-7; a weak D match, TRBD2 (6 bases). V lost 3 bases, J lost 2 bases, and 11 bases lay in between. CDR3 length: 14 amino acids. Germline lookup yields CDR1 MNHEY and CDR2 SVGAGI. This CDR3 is CASSYGAGPYEQYF. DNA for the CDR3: TGTGCCAGCAGTTATGGAGCGGGTCCCTACGAGCAGTACTTC.

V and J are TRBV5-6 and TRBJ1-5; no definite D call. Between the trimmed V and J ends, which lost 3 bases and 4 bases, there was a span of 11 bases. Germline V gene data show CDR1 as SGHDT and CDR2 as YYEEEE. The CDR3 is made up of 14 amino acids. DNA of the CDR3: TGTGCCAGCAGCTACTTCTTGAGTAATCAGCCCCAGCATTTT. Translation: CASSYFLSNQPQHF. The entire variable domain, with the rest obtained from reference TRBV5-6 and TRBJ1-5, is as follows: DAGVTQSPTHLIKTRGQQVTLRCSPKSGHDTVSWYQQALGQGPQFIFQYYEEEERQRGNFPDRFSGHQFPNYSSELNVNALLLGDSALYLCASSYFLSNQPQHFGDGTRLSIL.

In nucleotides, the CDR3 is TGTGCCAGCAGTCCTCATTCGGGGAGGACTGAAGCTTTCTTT. Its translation is CASSPHSGRTEAFF. This rearrangement joins TRBV28 to TRBJ1-1; D remains ambiguous. V was trimmed by 5 bases and J by 5 bases, leaving 15 bases between them. Looked up from germline, CDR1 is MDHEN and CDR2 is SYDVKM. This CDR3 is 14 amino acids long.

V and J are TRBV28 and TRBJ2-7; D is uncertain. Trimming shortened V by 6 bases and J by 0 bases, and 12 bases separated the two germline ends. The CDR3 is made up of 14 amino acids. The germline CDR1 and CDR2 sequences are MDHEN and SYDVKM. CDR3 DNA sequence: TGTGCCAGCAGCCCGATGACACGCTCCTACGAGCAGTACTTC. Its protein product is CASSPMTRSYEQYF.

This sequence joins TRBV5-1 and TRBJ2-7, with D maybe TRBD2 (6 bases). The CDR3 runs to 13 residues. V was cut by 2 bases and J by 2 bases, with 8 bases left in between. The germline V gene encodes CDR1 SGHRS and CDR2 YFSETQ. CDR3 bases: TGCGCCAGCAGCTTTGGACTAACCTACGAGCAGTACTTC. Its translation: CASSFGLTYEQYF.

The CDR3 sequence is CASSQQTGAPNTGELFF. As DNA, the CDR3 is TGTGCCAGCAGCCAACAAACAGGGGCGCCGAACACCGGGGAGCTGTTTTTT. The V and J genes are TRBV14 and TRBJ2-2, with 7 nucleotides matching TRBD1. Trimming cost V 2 bases and J 0 bases; bases outside gene matches: 6. Per germline, CDR1 SGHDN and CDR2 FVKESK. There are 17 residues in the CDR3. The full variable domain, its missing parts supplied by reference TRBV14 and TRBJ2-2, is EAGVTQFPSHSVIEKGQTVTLRCDPISGHDNLYWYRRVMGKEIKFLLHFVKESKQDESGMPNNRFLAERTGGTYSTLKVQPAELEDSGVYFCASSQQTGAPNTGELFFGEGSRLTVL.

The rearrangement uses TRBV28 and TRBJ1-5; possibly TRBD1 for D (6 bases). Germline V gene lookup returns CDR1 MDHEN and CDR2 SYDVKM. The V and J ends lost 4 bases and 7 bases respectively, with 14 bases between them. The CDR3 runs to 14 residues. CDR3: CASSSGGAGQPQHF. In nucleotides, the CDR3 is TGTGCCAGCAGTTCGGGGGGCGCGGGGCAGCCCCAGCATTTT.

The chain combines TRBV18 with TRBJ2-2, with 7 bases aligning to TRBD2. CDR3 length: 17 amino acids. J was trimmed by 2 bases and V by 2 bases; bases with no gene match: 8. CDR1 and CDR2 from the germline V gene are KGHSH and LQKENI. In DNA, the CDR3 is TGTGCCAGCTCACCATCCCTAGCGGTTACAAACACCGGGGAGCTGTTTTTT. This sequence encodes CASSPSLAVTNTGELFF. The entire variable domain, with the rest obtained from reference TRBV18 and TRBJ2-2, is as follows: NAGVMQNPRHLVRRRGQEARLRCSPMKGHSHVYWYRQLPEEGLKFMVYLQKENIIDESGMPKERFSAEFPKEGPSILRIQQVVRGDSAAYFCASSPSLAVTNTGELFFGEGSRLTVL.

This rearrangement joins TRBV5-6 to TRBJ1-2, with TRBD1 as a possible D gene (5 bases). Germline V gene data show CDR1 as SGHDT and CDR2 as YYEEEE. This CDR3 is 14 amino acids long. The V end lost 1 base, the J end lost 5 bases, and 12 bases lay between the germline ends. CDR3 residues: CASSLRDSLYGYTF. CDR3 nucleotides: TGTGCCAGCAGCTTGCGGGACTCGCTTTATGGCTACACCTTC. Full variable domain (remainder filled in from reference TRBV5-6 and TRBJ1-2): DAGVTQSPTHLIKTRGQQVTLRCSPKSGHDTVSWYQQALGQGPQFIFQYYEEEERQRGNFPDRFSGHQFPNYSSELNVNALLLGDSALYLCASSLRDSLYGYTFGSGTRLTVV.

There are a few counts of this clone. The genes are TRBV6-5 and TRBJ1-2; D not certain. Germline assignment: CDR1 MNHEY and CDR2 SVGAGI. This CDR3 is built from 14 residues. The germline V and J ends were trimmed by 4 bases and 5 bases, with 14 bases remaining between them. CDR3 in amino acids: CASSSREGRYGYTF. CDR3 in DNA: TGTGCCAGCAGTTCCCGGGAAGGGCGGTATGGCTACACCTTC.

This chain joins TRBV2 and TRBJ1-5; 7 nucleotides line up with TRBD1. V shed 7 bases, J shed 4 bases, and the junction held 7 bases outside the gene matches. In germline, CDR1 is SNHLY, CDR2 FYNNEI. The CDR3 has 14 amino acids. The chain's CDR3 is CASTRQGANQPQHF. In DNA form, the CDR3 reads TGTGCCAGCACGAGACAGGGTGCGAATCAGCCCCAGCATTTT.

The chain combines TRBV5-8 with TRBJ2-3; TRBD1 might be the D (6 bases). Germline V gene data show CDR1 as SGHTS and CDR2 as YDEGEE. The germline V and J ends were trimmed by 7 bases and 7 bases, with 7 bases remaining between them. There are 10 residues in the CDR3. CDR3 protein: CASGQYTQYF. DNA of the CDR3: TGTGCCAGCGGACAGTATACGCAGTATTTT.

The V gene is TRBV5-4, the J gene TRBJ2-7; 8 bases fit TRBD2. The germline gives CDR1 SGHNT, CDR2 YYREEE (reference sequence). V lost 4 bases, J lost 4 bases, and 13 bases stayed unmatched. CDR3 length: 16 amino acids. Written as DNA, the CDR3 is TGTGCCAGCAGCGGAAAAGCGGGAGAGTTGGGGTACGAGCAGTACTTC. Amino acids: CASSGKAGELGYEQYF. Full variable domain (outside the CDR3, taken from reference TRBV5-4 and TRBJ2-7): ETGVTQSPTHLIKTRGQQVTLRCSSQSGHNTVSWYQQALGQGPQFIFQYYREEENGRGNFPPRFSGLQFPNYSSELNVNALELDDSALYLCASSGKAGELGYEQYFGPGTRLTVT.

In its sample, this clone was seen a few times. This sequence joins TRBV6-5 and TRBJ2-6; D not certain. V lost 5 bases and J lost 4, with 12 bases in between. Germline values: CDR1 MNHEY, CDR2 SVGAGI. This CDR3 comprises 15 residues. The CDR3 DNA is TGTGCCAGCAGTCCCCGAACAACGGGGGCCAACGTCCTGACTTTC. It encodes CASSPRTTGANVLTF.

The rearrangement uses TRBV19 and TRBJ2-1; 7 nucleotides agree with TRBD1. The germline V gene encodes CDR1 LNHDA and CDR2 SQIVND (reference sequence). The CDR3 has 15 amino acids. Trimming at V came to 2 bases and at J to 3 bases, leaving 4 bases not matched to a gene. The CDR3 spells CASSIRQGVYNEQFF. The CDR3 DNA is TGTGCCAGTAGTATACGACAGGGCGTCTACAATGAGCAGTTCTTC.

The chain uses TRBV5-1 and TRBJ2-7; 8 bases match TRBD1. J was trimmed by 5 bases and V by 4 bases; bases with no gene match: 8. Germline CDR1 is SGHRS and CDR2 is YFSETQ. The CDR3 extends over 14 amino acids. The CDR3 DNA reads TGCGCCAGCAGCCCTCGACAGGGGCTTGACGAGCAGTACTTC. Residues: CASSPRQGLDEQYF.